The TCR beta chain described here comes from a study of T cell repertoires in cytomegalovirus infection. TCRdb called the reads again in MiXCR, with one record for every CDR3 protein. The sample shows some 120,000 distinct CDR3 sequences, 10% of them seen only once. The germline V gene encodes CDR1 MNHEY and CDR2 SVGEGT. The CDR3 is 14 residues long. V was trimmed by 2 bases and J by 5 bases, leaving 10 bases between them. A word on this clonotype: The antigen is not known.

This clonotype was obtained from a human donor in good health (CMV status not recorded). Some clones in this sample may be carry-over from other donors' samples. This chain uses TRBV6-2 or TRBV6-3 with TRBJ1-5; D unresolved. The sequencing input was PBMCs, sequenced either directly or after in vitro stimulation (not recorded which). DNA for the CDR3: TGTGCCAGCAGTTACACACAGCCGGATCAGCCCCAGCATTTT. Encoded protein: CASSYTQPDQPQHF.